This T cell receptor beta chain was documented in a study of blood T cell repertoires in COVID-19. Assay used: immunoSEQ multiplex PCR; TCRdb lists only in-frame clones, some missing. This sample carries nearly 350,000 clones, almost 90% of them seen once, and the ten largest clones take about 6.7%. Seattle enrolled patients during active infection and tracked them longitudinally. Sequencing input: peripheral blood. The TCR comes from a woman aged 70-85 years with COVID-19, enrolled during active disease.

CDR3 amino acids: CASSLAAQRGGVELFF. DNA for the CDR3: TGCGCCAGCAGCTTGGCCGCCCAGCGGGGGGGTGTGGAGCTGTTTTTT. The V and J genes are TRBV5-1 and TRBJ2-2, with TRBD2 matching over 10 bases. This CDR3 has 16 residues. Per germline, CDR1 SGHRS and CDR2 YFSETQ. J lost 10 bases, V lost 0 bases, and 9 bases had no gene match.